This TCR beta chain was captured in a study of T cells after yellow fever vaccination. In TCRdb, the 5' RACE reads were re-called with MiXCR into one record per CDR3 protein. There are approximately 240,000 distinct CDR3 sequences in the sample; roughly 3.7% occur only once, and around a fifth lies in the top ten. This clonotype has at least ten counts. The CDR3 runs 14 residues. The germline V and J ends were trimmed by 1 base and 1 base, with 7 bases remaining between them. Germline V gene lookup returns CDR1 SEHNR and CDR2 FQNEAQ (reference sequence). Material: PBMCs, obtained 15 days after the yellow fever booster vaccination. The V gene is TRBV7-9, the J gene TRBJ1-1; D unclear. This clonotype was sampled from a young man who received the YFV17D yellow fever vaccine. The CDR3 DNA is TGTGCCAGCAGCTTAGTGGCAGAGAACACTGAAGCTTTCTTT. As protein: CASSLVAENTEAFF.